A single sample is the source of the 13 T cell receptor beta chains below, sequenced in a study of blood T cell repertoires in COVID-19. Some clones are missing from TCRdb's copy, which holds only in-frame ones; the method was immunoSEQ multiplex PCR. The sample consists of approximately 350,000 clones, 70% to 90% of them appearing once. Source material: peripheral blood. The receptors were gathered from a woman in her fifties or sixties with COVID-19, enrolled during active disease.

This chain uses TRBV5-1 with TRBJ2-3, with 7 nucleotides matching TRBD1. This CDR3 has 15 residues. J gave up 2 bases and V 4 bases, and 7 bases lay outside the gene matches. The germline V gene has CDR1 SGHRS and CDR2 YFSETQ. The CDR3 is CASSPTGTNTDTQYF. Here the CDR3 DNA reads TGCGCCAGCAGCCCGACAGGGACCAACACAGATACGCAGTATTTT.

The V gene is TRBV4-3, the J gene TRBJ1-1; TRBD1 is a possible D gene (5 bases). The CDR3 is 15 amino acids. The V end lost 1 base, the J end lost 3 bases, and 12 bases lay between the germline ends. From germline, CDR1 is LGHNA and CDR2 YSLEER. This CDR3 is CASSQVRGTDTEAFF. The CDR3 DNA is TGCGCCAGCAGCCAAGTAAGGGGTACGGACACTGAAGCTTTCTTT.

V and J are TRBV5-4 and TRBJ2-7; 8 bases fit TRBD2. The trim removed 6 bases at V and 1 base at J, leaving 9 bases unmatched. Per germline, CDR1 SGHNT and CDR2 YYREEE (reference sequence). There are 15 residues in the CDR3. CDR3 sequence reads: CASNKDLAGSYEQYF. The CDR3 DNA is TGTGCCAGCAACAAGGACTTAGCGGGATCCTACGAGCAGTACTTC.

V usage is TRBV23-1 and J usage is TRBJ1-3; the D gene is possibly TRBD1 (6 bases). TRBV23-1 is annotated as an ORF whose role is uncertain. V lost 0 bases, J lost 4 bases, and 13 bases lay in between. The CDR3 loop spans 16 amino acids. DNA for the CDR3: TGCGCCAGCAGTCAATCAATTCAGGGGAAGGGAAACACCATATATTTT. It encodes CASSQSIQGKGNTIYF.

This chain joins TRBV14 and TRBJ2-3; maybe TRBD1 (6 bases). Trimming cost V 3 bases and J 6 bases, with 10 bases left between them. Per the germline V gene, CDR1 is SGHDN and CDR2 is FVKESK. CDR3 length: 13 amino acids. CDR3 DNA: TGTGCCAGCAGCCAGGGGGCGAGGGATACGCAGTATTTT. Its protein is CASSQGARDTQYF. Combining the CDR3 with reference TRBV14 and TRBJ2-3 gives the whole variable domain EAGVTQFPSHSVIEKGQTVTLRCDPISGHDNLYWYRRVMGKEIKFLLHFVKESKQDESGMPNNRFLAERTGGTYSTLKVQPAELEDSGVYFCASSQGARDTQYFGPGTRLTVL.

The gene calls are TRBV5-4 and TRBJ2-5; a possible D gene is TRBD1 (6 bases). Per germline, CDR1 SGHNT and CDR2 YYREEE (reference sequence). The CDR3 consists of 14 residues. V lost 4 bases to trimming and J lost 4 bases, with 14 bases between them. The CDR3 bases are TGTGCCAGCAGCCCCGGGGACAAGAGAGAGACCCAGTACTTC. Residues: CASSPGDKRETQYF.

The rearrangement joins TRBV5-5 to TRBJ1-5, with 7 bases lining up with TRBD1. The CDR3 has 16 amino acids. V lost 0 bases to trimming and J lost 5 bases; unmatched junction nucleotides: 8. Germline-derived CDR1 and CDR2 are SGHKS and YYEKEE (reference sequence). CDR3 protein: CASSLAVTGLYQPQHF. The CDR3 DNA sequence: TGTGCCAGCAGCTTGGCCGTGACAGGGCTTTATCAGCCCCAGCATTTT.

There are a few counts of this clone. V and J are TRBV30 and TRBJ1-5; maybe TRBD1 (5 bases). Looked up from germline, CDR1 is GTSNPN and CDR2 is SVGIG (reference sequence). V lost 4 bases and J lost 0, with 13 bases in between. The CDR3 consists of 15 residues. CDR3 residues: CAWKKAGGSNQPQHF. As DNA, the CDR3 is TGTGCCTGGAAGAAGGCCGGGGGTAGCAATCAGCCCCAGCATTTT.

This clone came up once. The chain couples TRBV19 to TRBJ1-3; no firm D call. Looked up from germline, CDR1 is LNHDA and CDR2 is SQIVND (reference sequence). The CDR3 totals 15 residues. Deletions cut 3 bases from V and 0 bases from J, with 9 bases between. CDR3 residues: CASSIQVFSGNTIYF. The CDR3 nucleotides read TGTGCCAGTAGTATCCAGGTCTTCTCTGGAAACACCATATATTTT.

This chain joins TRBV30 and TRBJ2-5; TRBD2 matches 7 bases. This CDR3 is built from 13 residues. V trimming: 5 bases; J trimming: 9 bases; junction bases outside the gene matches: 12. Germline V gene data show CDR1 as GTSNPN and CDR2 as SVGIG (reference sequence). Written as DNA, the CDR3 is TGTGCCTGGGGGGCGAGCGGGGAGGACGCCCAGTACTTC. This gives the protein CAWGASGEDAQYF.

V is TRBV5-1 and J is TRBJ2-1; 11 bases align to TRBD2. With 3 bases clipped from V and 6 bases from J, the junction kept 8 bases outside the gene matches. This CDR3 comprises 16 residues. The germline gives CDR1 SGHRS, CDR2 YFSETQ. CDR3 coding DNA: TGCGCCAGCAGCTACTTTAGCGGGGGGGGAACCAATGAGCAGTTCTTC. This sequence encodes CASSYFSGGGTNEQFF.

The chain joins TRBV5-6 to TRBJ2-2; 10 bases agree with TRBD1. There are 16 residues in the CDR3. The germline CDR1 and CDR2 sequences are SGHDT and YYEEEE. Trimming cost V 4 bases and J 3 bases; bases outside gene matches: 6. The CDR3 bases are TGTGCCAGCAGCCGGGACAGGGGATCGGACACCGGGGAGCTGTTTTTT. This translates into CASSRDRGSDTGELFF.

This clone was seen once. The chain recombines TRBV9 with TRBJ1-2; D is uncertain. The CDR3 runs to 15 residues. Germline lookup yields CDR1 SGDLS and CDR2 YYNGEE. V was pared by 0 bases and J by 4 bases, with 13 bases between. The CDR3: CASSVDSGIGYGYTF. The CDR3 DNA follows: TGTGCCAGCAGCGTAGATTCGGGGATTGGCTATGGCTACACCTTC.